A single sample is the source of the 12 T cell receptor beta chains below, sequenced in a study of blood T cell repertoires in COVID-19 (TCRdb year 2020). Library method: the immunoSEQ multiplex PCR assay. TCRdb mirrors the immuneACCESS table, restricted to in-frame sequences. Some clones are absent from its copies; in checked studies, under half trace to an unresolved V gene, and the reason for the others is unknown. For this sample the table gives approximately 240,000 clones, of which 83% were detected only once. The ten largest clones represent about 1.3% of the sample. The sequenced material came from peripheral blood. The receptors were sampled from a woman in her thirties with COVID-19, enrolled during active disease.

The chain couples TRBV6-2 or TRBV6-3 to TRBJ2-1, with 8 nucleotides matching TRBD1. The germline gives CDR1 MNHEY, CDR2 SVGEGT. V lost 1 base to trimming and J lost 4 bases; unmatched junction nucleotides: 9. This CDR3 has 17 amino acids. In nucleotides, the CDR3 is TGTGCCAGCAGTTACTTACGGACAGGGTCTCTGTACAATGAGCAGTTCTTC. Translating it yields CASSYLRTGSLYNEQFF.

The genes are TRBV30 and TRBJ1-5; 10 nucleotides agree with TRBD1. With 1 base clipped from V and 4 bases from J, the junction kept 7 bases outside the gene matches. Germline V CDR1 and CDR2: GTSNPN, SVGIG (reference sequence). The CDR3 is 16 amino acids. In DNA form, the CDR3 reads TGTGCCTGGAGTGCCGGGACAGGGGAGTTAAATCAGCCCCAGCATTTT. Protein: CAWSAGTGELNQPQHF.

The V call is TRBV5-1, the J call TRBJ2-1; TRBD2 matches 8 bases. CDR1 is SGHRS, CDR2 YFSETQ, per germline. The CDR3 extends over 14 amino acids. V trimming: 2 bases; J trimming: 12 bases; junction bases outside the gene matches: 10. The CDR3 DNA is TGCGCCAGCAGCTTTAGCGGGGACCCGGATGCGCAGTTCTTC. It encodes CASSFSGDPDAQFF.

The CDR3 protein is CASSLGNSYEQYF. DNA for the CDR3: TGTGCCAGCAGTCTCGGTAACTCCTACGAGCAGTACTTC. The chain uses TRBV28 and TRBJ2-7; D is unresolved. The CDR3 runs to 13 residues. Trimming shortened V by 5 bases and J by 0 bases, and 8 bases separated the two germline ends. Per the germline V gene, CDR1 is MDHEN and CDR2 is SYDVKM.

Written as DNA, the CDR3 is TGTGCCAGTAGTATAGGTGGGACTAACACCGGGGAGCTGTTTTTT. Translated, it gives CASSIGGTNTGELFF. The rearrangement links TRBV19 to TRBJ2-2, with D possibly matching TRBD2 (6 bases). This CDR3 comprises 15 residues. Germline V gives CDR1 LNHDA, CDR2 SQIVND (reference sequence). The V and J ends lost 1 base and 2 bases respectively, with 8 bases between them.

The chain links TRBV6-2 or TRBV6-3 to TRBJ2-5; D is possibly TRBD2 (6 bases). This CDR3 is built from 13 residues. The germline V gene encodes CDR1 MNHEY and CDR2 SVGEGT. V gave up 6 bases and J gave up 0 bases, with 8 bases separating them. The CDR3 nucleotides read TGTGCCAGCAGCGGGGACTACCAAGAGACCCAGTACTTC. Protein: CASSGDYQETQYF.

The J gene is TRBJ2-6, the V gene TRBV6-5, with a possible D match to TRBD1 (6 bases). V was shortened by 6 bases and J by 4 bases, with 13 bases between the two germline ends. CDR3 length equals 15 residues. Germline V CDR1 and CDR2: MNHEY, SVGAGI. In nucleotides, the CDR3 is TGTGCCAGCAGCCACAGGGACGACGGGGCCAACGTCCTGACTTTC. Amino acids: CASSHRDDGANVLTF.

The CDR3 is CASSPGQGYGEKLFF. The CDR3 nucleotides are TGTGCCAGCAGCCCCGGCCAGGGATACGGTGAAAAACTGTTTTTT. The chain uses TRBV3-1 (or the pseudogene TRBV3-2) and TRBJ1-4, with D maybe TRBD1 (5 bases). Germline V lookup: CDR1 LGHDT, CDR2 YNNKEL (reference sequence). The CDR3 loop spans 15 amino acids. V gave up 4 bases and J gave up 7 bases, with 16 bases separating them.

The CDR3 sequence is CASSSDRDPREQYF. As DNA, the CDR3 is TGTGCCAGCAGCTCCGACAGGGACCCTAGGGAGCAGTACTTC. The chain couples TRBV7-9 to TRBJ2-7; the match to TRBD1 covers 7 bases. Per the germline V gene, CDR1 is SEHNR and CDR2 is FQNEAQ (reference sequence). With 4 bases clipped from V and 7 bases from J, the junction kept 10 bases outside the gene matches. CDR3 size: 14 residues. Together with reference TRBV7-9 and TRBJ2-7, the CDR3 gives the full variable domain: DTGVSQNPRHKITKRGQNVTFRCDPISEHNRLYWYRQTLGQGPEFLTYFQNEAQLEKSRLLSDRFSAERPKGSFSTLEIQRTEQGDSAMYLCASSSDRDPREQYFGPGTRLTVT.

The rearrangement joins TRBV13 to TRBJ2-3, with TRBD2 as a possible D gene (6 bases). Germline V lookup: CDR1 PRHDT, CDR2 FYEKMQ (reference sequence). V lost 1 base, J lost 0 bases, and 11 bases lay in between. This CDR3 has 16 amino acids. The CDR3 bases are TGTGCCAGCAGCTTAGTGACCGGGACTAGCACAGATACGCAGTATTTT. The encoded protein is CASSLVTGTSTDTQYF.

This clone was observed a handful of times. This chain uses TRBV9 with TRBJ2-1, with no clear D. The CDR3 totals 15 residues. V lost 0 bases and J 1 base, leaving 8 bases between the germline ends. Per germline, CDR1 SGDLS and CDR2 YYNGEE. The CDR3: CASSVGWRSYNEQFF. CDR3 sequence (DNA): TGTGCCAGCAGCGTAGGATGGCGGTCCTACAATGAGCAGTTCTTC.

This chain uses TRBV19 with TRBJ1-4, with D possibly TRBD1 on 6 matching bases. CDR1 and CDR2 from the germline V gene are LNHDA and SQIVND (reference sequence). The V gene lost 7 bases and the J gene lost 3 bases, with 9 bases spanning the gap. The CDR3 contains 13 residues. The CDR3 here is CASMGHPNEKLFF. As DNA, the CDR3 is TGTGCCAGTATGGGACACCCTAATGAAAAACTGTTTTTT.